This T cell receptor beta chain was identified during a study of OX40 agonist ivuxolimab in advanced cancers. Study-wide context: The costimulatory receptor OX40 (CD134) was targeted by ivuxolimab, a fully human IgG2 agonistic monoclonal antibody. Intravenous ivuxolimab was administered to patients every 2 weeks at six dose levels: 0.01, 0.1, 0.3, 1.5, 3 and 10 mg/kg. Of the approximately 53 patients in dose escalation, some 19 had hepatocellular carcinoma, about 15 had melanoma, 9 had renal cell carcinoma and 9 had head and neck cancer. A male proportion of around 80% and a mean age of approximately 61 years, ranging from about 20 to 80, were recorded for the dose-escalation cohort. Prior anti-PD-1, anti-PD-L1 or anti-CTLA-4 therapy was permitted, and 35% to 40% of dose-escalation patients had received checkpoint inhibitors. Partial responses occurred in three dose-escalation patients, of whom one had hepatocellular carcinoma and two had cutaneous melanoma. Peripheral TCRbeta sequencing aimed to test whether ivuxolimab altered TCR sequence diversity and caused clonal T-cell expansion. The paper covers the monotherapy dose-escalation part of the phase I ivuxolimab trial, which included N ≈ 57 patients. What the study reported, not specific to this receptor: In the 0.1-3.0 mg/kg groups, partial responders had among the lowest normalized peripheral clonal expansion, particularly in CD8+ T cells. Antigen specificity was not determined for the clonally expanded peripheral T cells. After ivuxolimab, more expanded clones were found on average in CD8+ T cells than in CD4+ T cells. Low levels of normalized T-cell clonal expansion were also shown by some nonresponding patients. At doses of 0.1 to 3.0 mg/kg, clonal expansion of both CD4+ and CD8+ T cells in blood was seen between baseline and week 6.

Points on this clone: Its cognate antigen has yet to be identified. Base qualities are missing; no much larger clone stands one base away.

Patients with autoimmune disease history or receiving systemic immunosuppression were excluded from the trial. Peripheral blood for TCR sequencing was drawn from every dose cohort at baseline, at cycle 4 day 1 and at cycle 7 day 1. The samples were drawn from a first-in-human, open-label, multicenter phase I dose-escalation trial of ivuxolimab. The trial enrolled adults with locally advanced or metastatic head and neck squamous cell, hepatocellular, melanoma or renal cell carcinoma. CD4+ and CD8+ T cells were sorted separately from peripheral blood before TCR sequencing. To sequence the TCRbeta CDR3 region, genomic DNA was isolated from the sorted cells. The immunoSEQ Assay was used for sequencing of TCRbeta CDR3 regions. TCRdb provides this immuneACCESS table in a form limited to in-frame rearrangements. Some clones are lacking; in checked studies, under half of them reflect an unresolved V gene, and why the rest are absent is not known. For this sample the table gives about 100,000 clones, of which approximately 90% were detected only once. In total, the top ten clones hold less than 0.75% of the sample.

V and J lose 1 base and 7 bases, and a span of 10 bases separates them. Including cysteine and phenylalanine, the CDR3 has 14 amino acids. The read is trimmed to its CDR3 DNA, 42 bases read in frame from base 1. For CDR1 and CDR2, the germline V gene (reference sequence) lists SEHNR and FQNEAQ. The sample here was CD4+ or CD8+ T cells sorted from blood, taken in a trial of the OX40 agonist ivuxolimab. Recombination connected TRBV7-9 to TRBJ1-4, with a weak D call of TRBD1 (5 bases match). The TCR comes from an adult with an advanced solid tumor such as melanoma, head and neck, liver or kidney cancer. The nucleotide sequence is TGTGCCAGCAGCTTAGGGGGGTCGGCTGAAAAACTGTTTTTT. It encodes CASSLGGSAEKLFF.